These T cell receptor beta chains were read from a single sample in a study of shared clonotypes between healthy human individuals. The table came from immunoSEQ multiplex PCR; TCRdb's copy has only in-frame clones and leaves some out. The table records approximately 1.5 million clones, around 98% of them present only once. Sequenced: naive CD4+ T cells sorted from blood. The receptor source for this set is a man under 40 in good health. CDR3s include the opening cysteine and the closing phenylalanine or tryptophan. Some rows mark clone size as missing; the rest say once, few, many or name a class of expanded clone.

j_gene: TRBJ2-1; abundance: .; v_gene: TRBV7-8; CDR3aa: CASSGAGEDEQFF
j_gene: TRBJ2-3; abundance: .; v_gene: TRBV27; CDR3aa: CASSLLATASGDTQYF
j_gene: TRBJ2-7; abundance: .; v_gene: TRBV2; CDR3aa: CASSFRQGDGEQYF
j_gene: TRBJ2-7; abundance: .; v_gene: TRBV18; CDR3aa: CASSPRASAEQYF
j_gene: TRBJ1-6; abundance: .; v_gene: TRBV30; CDR3aa: CAWSPRGNSPLHF
j_gene: TRBJ2-1; abundance: once; v_gene: TRBV7-2; CDR3aa: CASSSLAAGEGEQFF
j_gene: TRBJ1-4; abundance: once; v_gene: TRBV18; CDR3aa: CASSRGQGGTNEKLFF
j_gene: TRBJ1-4; abundance: .; v_gene: TRBV28; CDR3aa: CASSSGDRGEKLFF
j_gene: TRBJ2-1; abundance: .; v_gene: TRBV7-9; CDR3aa: CASSLVAGFGNEQFF
j_gene: TRBJ1-4; abundance: .; v_gene: TRBV18; CDR3aa: CASSPQKGNEKLFF
j_gene: TRBJ2-7; abundance: .; v_gene: TRBV29-1; CDR3aa: CSVGAGLAYEQYF
j_gene: TRBJ2-1; abundance: .; v_gene: TRBV28; CDR3aa: CAGSPGGEQFF
j_gene: TRBJ1-5; abundance: .; v_gene: TRBV2; CDR3aa: CASRDLGQGNQPQHF
j_gene: TRBJ1-5; abundance: .; v_gene: TRBV28; CDR3aa: CASSWAPRDLFGQPQHF
j_gene: TRBJ2-4; abundance: .; v_gene: TRBV14; CDR3aa: CASSPHFSGIQYF
j_gene: TRBJ2-7; abundance: .; v_gene: TRBV6-5; CDR3aa: CASSLGTGTYEQYF
j_gene: TRBJ1-4; abundance: .; v_gene: TRBV7-2; CDR3aa: CASSSSTGVEKLFF
j_gene: TRBJ2-5; abundance: .; v_gene: TRBV13; CDR3aa: CASSLQGSETQYF
j_gene: TRBJ2-7; abundance: .; v_gene: TRBV19; CDR3aa: CASSIGLGGTYEQYF
j_gene: TRBJ1-1; abundance: .; v_gene: TRBV27; CDR3aa: CASSYDRYYTEAFF
j_gene: TRBJ2-1; abundance: .; v_gene: TRBV10-1; CDR3aa: CASSEEISGGWDEQFF
j_gene: TRBJ2-5; abundance: .; v_gene: TRBV19; CDR3aa: CASSLPSAGRQETQYF
j_gene: TRBJ1-1; abundance: .; v_gene: TRBV7-2; CDR3aa: CASSLDGRVNTEAFF
j_gene: TRBJ1-2; abundance: .; v_gene: TRBV19; CDR3aa: CASSMGTVVAYGYTF
j_gene: TRBJ1-3; abundance: .; v_gene: TRBV7-6; CDR3aa: CASSPEDRAGNTIYF